This T cell receptor beta chain was obtained from a study of regulatory T cells in long-lasting Graves disease. The study's findings and limits: The analysis examined peripheral blood only and excluded thyroid tissue.

This clonotype was counted ten times or more. The antigen remains unidentified. Time point in this sample: newly diagnosed GD, antithyroid drugs for less than 3 months. The TCR library was made from RNA extracted from PBMCs. According to the study, TCR beta libraries were built with iRepertoire HTBI primers and CDR3-region Arm-PCR. From the multiplex PCR reads, TCRdb called clonotypes with MiXCR, one entry per CDR3 protein. The repertoire has roughly 380,000 distinct CDR3 sequences, around 17% of them found once; the top ten carry 25% to 30%. Another study also made use of these data, one on T cells in Graves' hyperthyroidism and ophthalmopathy.

The sequence derives from a man aged 40-49 years with Graves disease. Material: peripheral blood mononuclear cells (PBMCs), obtained at new diagnosis, from a patient treated with antithyroid drugs.

The CDR3 nucleotides read TGTGCCAGCTCACCACTCGGGGGGGACAATGAGCAGTTCTTC. Amino acids: CASSPLGGDNEQFF. The V gene is TRBV18, the J gene TRBJ2-1, with 8 bases identical to TRBD2. Trimming removed 1 base from V and 5 bases from J; junction bases left unmatched: 1. Germline V gene data show CDR1 as KGHSH and CDR2 as LQKENI. The CDR3 loop spans 14 amino acids.